The rows below give T cell receptor beta chains drawn from one sample of a study of graft-versus-host responses after intestinal transplantation. Sequencing was performed with immunoSEQ multiplex PCR; in TCRdb, only in-frame clones are kept and a portion is missing. Among about 98,000 clones listed, roughly 82% were seen once. The source material was PBMCs, sampled 255 days after intestinal transplant. These receptors originate from a human patient who received an intestinal transplant, so some T cells may come from the graft donor. Both conserved end residues are part of each CDR3. D genes are given only for firm matches. Expanded clones are given a class, and other clones once, few, many or no size at all.

>TRBJ2-1|NA|NA|TRBV2
TGTGCCAGCAGTGAAAACAGTCTAGGAAGGGATGAGCAGTTCTTC
CASSENSLGRDEQFF
>TRBJ1-5|TRBD1|once|TRBV30
TGTGCCTGGAGTCCGCCCGGGACAGTAGGGCAGCCCCAGCATTTT
CAWSPPGTVGQPQHF
>TRBJ2-1|TRBD2|NA|TRBV5-1
TGCGCCAGCGCGCTAGCGGGAGCCGGTTTGAATGAGCAGTTCTTC
CASALAGAGLNEQFF
>TRBJ2-1|TRBD2|NA|TRBV6-1
TGTGCCAGCAGTGGACTAGCGGGGGCTAATGAGCAGTTCTTC
CASSGLAGANEQFF
>TRBJ1-3|NA|NA|TRBV6-5
TGTGCCAGCAGTCCCGAGGTGCTCTCTGGAAACACCATATATTTT
CASSPEVLSGNTIYF
>TRBJ2-2|NA|once|TRBV10-1
TGCGCCAGCAGTGAGCAGGGATCGATCACCGGGGAGCTGTTTTTT
CASSEQGSITGELFF
>TRBJ1-5|NA|NA|TRBV28
TGTGCCAGCAGTTCCGCAGGGGCAAGCAATCAGCCCCAGCATTTT
CASSSAGASNQPQHF
>TRBJ2-7|NA|NA|TRBV2
TGTGCCAGCAGTGACCCGGACTACTCCTACGAGCAGTACTTC
CASSDPDYSYEQYF
>TRBJ1-5|NA|once|TRBV6-1
TGTGCCAGCAGTGAAACCCGGGGCCAGGGGAGGCCCCAGCATTTT
CASSETRGQGRPQHF
>TRBJ2-7|TRBD2|NA|TRBV5-4
TGTGCCAGCAGCCAGACTAGCGGCGCCCACTACGAGCAGTACTTC
CASSQTSGAHYEQYF
>TRBJ2-1|NA|NA|TRBV28
TGTGCCAGCGGAGACTCCTACAATGAGCAGTTCTTC
CASGDSYNEQFF
>TRBJ2-7|NA|few|TRBV10-2
TGCGCCAGCAGTGCTGTCTCCTACGAGCAGTACTTC
CASSAVSYEQYF
>TRBJ2-7|NA|NA|TRBV6-5
TGTGCCACAATAAGACAGGTTTCCTACGAGCAGTACTTC
CATIRQVSYEQYF
>TRBJ2-1|TRBD2|NA|TRBV19
TGTGCCAGTAGTATAAGACTAGCGGGAGGGAATGAGCAGTTCTTC
CASSIRLAGGNEQFF
>TRBJ2-7|NA|few|TRBV5-1
TGCGCCAGCAGCCCGGAGGGTCTATCCCATTCCTACGAGCAGTACTTC
CASSPEGLSHSYEQYF
>TRBJ2-2|NA|NA|TRBV2
TGTGCCAGCGACTCCGGGACACGAGAAGCCGCGGAGCTGTTTTTT
CASDSGTREAAELFF
>TRBJ1-4|NA|NA|TRBV2
TGTGCCAGCAACACCCTAAGGAGAGGGGGGAAACTGTTTTTT
CASNTLRRGGKLFF
>TRBJ2-1|NA|NA|TRBV5-1
TGCGCCAGCAGTAGGACGGGGCTGTACAATGAGCAGTTCTTC
CASSRTGLYNEQFF
>TRBJ2-5|TRBD2|NA|TRBV2
TGTGCCAGCAGTGTTTTAGCGGGAGGCCTAGAGACCCAGTACTTC
CASSVLAGGLETQYF
>TRBJ2-5|NA|once|TRBV28
TGTGCCAGCAGCCAAGGGGTTCGTAGCGGAGAGACCCAGTACTTC
CASSQGVRSGETQYF
>TRBJ1-6|NA|NA|TRBV5-1
TGCGCCAGCAGCTCTCTGTCGGATTCACCCCTCCACTTT
CASSSLSDSPLHF
>TRBJ2-3|NA|NA|TRBV4-1
TGCGCCAGCAGCCAAGGCGCAGCCGTTCCATCGGATTTT
CASSQGAAVPSDF
>TRBJ2-3|NA|NA|TRBV7-9
TGTGCCAGCAGCTTAGCGGGGAGCAGCACAGATACGCAGTATTTT
CASSLAGSSTDTQYF
>TRBJ2-7|TRBD1|once|TRBV7-9
TGTGCCAGCAGCTCCCCAGGGACAGGAAGCTCCTACGAGCAGTACTTC
CASSSPGTGSSYEQYF
>TRBJ2-5|NA|once|TRBV4-2
TGTGCCAGCAGCCAAGGGACTAGTGGGGGCAGGGAGACCCAGTACTTC
CASSQGTSGGRETQYF
>TRBJ1-2|NA|NA|TRBV28
TGTGCCGGCTCAAGTGACAGGCGTGGATCATATGGCTACACCTTC
CAGSSDRRGSYGYTF
>TRBJ2-1|NA|NA|TRBV5-4
TGTGCCAGCAGCTTGGCAGGGGCGGGTTACAATGAGCAGTTCTTC
CASSLAGAGYNEQFF
>TRBJ2-5|NA|NA|TRBV5-1
TGCGCCAGCAGCTTGGCCGCGGGGATGCAAGAGACCCAGTACTTC
CASSLAAGMQETQYF
>TRBJ2-7|NA|NA|TRBV21-1
TGTGCCAGCAGCAAAGTGGGGATCTTCCACTACGAGCAGTACTTC
CASSKVGIFHYEQYF
>TRBJ2-7|NA|NA|TRBV6-1
TGTGCCAGCAGTGAAGCCCCGGTGGGGTTGACCTACGAGCAGTACTTC
CASSEAPVGLTYEQYF
>TRBJ1-1|NA|NA|TRBV19
TGTGCCAGTAGCCTGGACGGATCGTCGAACACTGAAGCTTTCTTT
CASSLDGSSNTEAFF
>TRBJ1-3|TRBD1|NA|TRBV28
TGTGCCAGCACCGACAGGGCCAGTGGAAACACCATATATTTT
CASTDRASGNTIYF
>TRBJ1-4|NA|NA|TRBV28
TGTGCCAGCAGTCCCACGGCAGGTCGGTGGAATGAAAAACTGTTTTTT
CASSPTAGRWNEKLFF
>TRBJ2-6|NA|NA|TRBV2
TGTGCCAGCAGTTCGGACAAAGCTGGGGCCAACGTCCTGACTTTC
CASSSDKAGANVLTF
>TRBJ1-1|TRBD1|NA|TRBV4-3
TGCGCCAGCAGCCAACGGACAGGGTACACTGAAGCTTTCTTT
CASSQRTGYTEAFF
>TRBJ1-2|NA|NA|TRBV5-1
TGCGCCAGCAGCTTGGGGGGCTATGGCTACACCTTC
CASSLGGYGYTF
>TRBJ2-1|TRBD2|NA|TRBV5-4
TGTGCCAGCAGCTTGCTTTCGACTAGCGGGGGAACCAATGAGCAGTTCTTC
CASSLLSTSGGTNEQFF
>TRBJ1-6|TRBD1|NA|TRBV2
TGTGCCAGCAGGAGCCCCGTCCTAGGGACAGGGGGCGAATTGGTCTCCTATAATTCACCCCTCCACTTT
CASRSPVLGTGGELVSYNSPLHF
>TRBJ1-1|NA|NA|TRBV5-4
TGTGCCAGCAGCTTCCAGGGGACTGAAGCTTTCTTT
CASSFQGTEAFF
>TRBJ1-2|NA|NA|TRBV30
TGTGCCTGGAGTGTACGGTCGCCCTATGGCTACACCTTC
CAWSVRSPYGYTF
>TRBJ2-1|NA|NA|TRBV11-2
TGTGCCAGCAGCTTAGATGAGGGAGCGGCTACCTCCTACAATGAGCAGTTCTTC
CASSLDEGAATSYNEQFF
>TRBJ2-1|TRBD1|once|TRBV7-8
TGTGCCAGCAGCCTTTATCTAGGACAGGTATATCGGGAGCAGTTCTTC
CASSLYLGQVYREQFF
>TRBJ1-1|TRBD1|once|TRBV9
TGTGCCAGCAGCGCGGACAGGGGAACAGGGAACACTGAAGCTTTCTTT
CASSADRGTGNTEAFF
>TRBJ2-1|TRBD2|NA|TRBV4-1
TGCGCCAGCAGCCAAGACCCTGGGACTAGCGGGATAAGTCAGTTCTTC
CASSQDPGTSGISQFF